This T cell receptor (beta chain) was sequenced in a study of cytomegalovirus exposure and HLA in healthy donors. Findings and caveats of the study: Generally TCR sequences proved uncommon, though certain public TCRs appeared in numerous donors.

V lost 5 bases, J lost 2 bases, and 5 bases stayed unmatched. From germline, CDR1 is MNHNS and CDR2 SASEGT. The CDR3 sequence is 14 residues long. As concerns this clone: Its antigen is as yet unknown.

The primer mix had 60 Vbeta and 13 Jbeta primers. Repertoires were generated with immunoSEQ multiplex PCR, while TCRdb's copy carries only in-frame clones and drops some. The sample lists approximately 110,000 clones, roughly three quarters occurring once. Material: PBMCs. This receptor was obtained from a woman in her 50s in good health and CMV-seropositive. The chain couples TRBV6-1 to TRBJ2-7; 8 nucleotides align to TRBD1. The CDR3 loop is CASSRQGNAYEQYF. DNA for the CDR3: TGTGCCAGCAGTCGACAGGGGAACGCCTACGAGCAGTACTTC.